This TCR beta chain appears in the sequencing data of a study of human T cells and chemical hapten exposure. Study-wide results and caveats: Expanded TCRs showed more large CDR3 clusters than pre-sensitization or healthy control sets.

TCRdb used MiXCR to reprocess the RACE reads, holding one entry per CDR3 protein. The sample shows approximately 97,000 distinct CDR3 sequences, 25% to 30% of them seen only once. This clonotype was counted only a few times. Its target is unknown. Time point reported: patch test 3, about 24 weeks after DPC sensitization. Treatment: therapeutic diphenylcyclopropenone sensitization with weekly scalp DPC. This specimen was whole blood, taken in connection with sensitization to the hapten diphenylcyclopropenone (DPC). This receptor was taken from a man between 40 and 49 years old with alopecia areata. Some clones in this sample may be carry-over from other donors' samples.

This CDR3 reads CASLMNTEAFF. CDR3 in DNA: TGTGCCAGCCTGATGAACACTGAAGCTTTCTTT. The rearrangement uses TRBV28 and TRBJ1-1; D gene ambiguous. The CDR3 is 11 amino acids. CDR1 is MDHEN and CDR2 is SYDVKM in the germline V gene. V was shortened by 8 bases and J by 0 bases, with 4 bases between the two germline ends. Together with reference TRBV28 and TRBJ1-1, the CDR3 gives the full variable domain: DVKVTQSSRYLVKRTGEKVFLECVQDMDHENMFWYRQDPGLGLRLIYFSYDVKMKEKGDIPEGYSVSREKKERFSLILESASTNQTSMYLCASLMNTEAFFGQGTRLTVV.